The clone carrying this T cell receptor beta chain was counted a single time. V dropped 6 bases and J dropped 3 bases, with 12 bases sitting between them. The CDR3 length is 14 residues. Germline values: CDR1 LNHDA, CDR2 SQIVND (reference sequence). Profiling relied on immunoSEQ multiplex PCR, and the TCRdb table lists in-frame clones only, not all of them. This table has roughly 220,000 clones, 75% to 90% appearing once. This entry belongs to a study of blood T cell repertoires in COVID-19. This chain uses TRBV19 with TRBJ1-5; no clear D. Material: PBMCs or T cells enriched from blood (not recorded which). This sequence was found in a woman between 40 and 55 years old with acute COVID-19. The CDR3: CASSPVLYNQPQHF. DNA for the CDR3: TGTGCCAGTAGCCCGGTACTTTACAATCAGCCCCAGCATTTT.